The 23 T cell receptor beta chains in this list originate from one sample, sequenced in a study of shared clonotypes between healthy human individuals. Produced via immunoSEQ multiplex PCR; TCRdb's table is partial and in-frame only. The sample includes some 660,000 clones, around 78% of them seen just once. Material for sequencing was memory CD4+ T cells sorted from blood. Subset here: CD45RA-negative fraction. Receptors originate from a woman aged 25 to 39 in good health.

The gene calls are TRBV7-2 and TRBJ2-7; D perhaps matches TRBD2 (5 bases). V lost 0 bases to trimming and J lost 2 bases, with 11 bases between them. The V gene's germline CDR1 is SGHTA and CDR2 FQGNSA. The CDR3 covers 15 residues. The CDR3: CASSLASENTYEQYF. The CDR3 DNA is TGTGCCAGCAGCTTAGCTAGCGAGAACACCTACGAGCAGTACTTC.

This chain uses TRBV15 with TRBJ2-6; D not certain. Deletions cut 6 bases from V and 1 base from J, with 4 bases between. Germline CDR1 is LNHNV and CDR2 is YYDKDF (reference sequence). The CDR3 totals 13 residues. CDR3 DNA: TGTGCCACCAGAAATTCTGGGGCCAACGTCCTGACTTTC. Encoded protein: CATRNSGANVLTF.

J is TRBJ2-6 and V is TRBV4-2; 7 bases match TRBD1. The V gene's germline CDR1 is LGHNA and CDR2 YNFKEQ. The junction had 8 bases not matched to a gene; V was cut back by 4 bases and J by 2 bases. This CDR3 comprises 17 residues. The chain's CDR3 is CASSRGRGGPGANVLTF. DNA for the CDR3: TGTGCCAGCAGCCGCGGTCGAGGGGGCCCTGGGGCCAACGTCCTGACTTTC.

This chain links TRBV19 with TRBJ2-3; a weak D match, TRBD2 (5 bases). V lost 4 bases, J lost 3 bases, and 11 bases lay in between. Per germline, CDR1 LNHDA and CDR2 SQIVND (reference sequence). CDR3 length: 14 amino acids. CDR3 coding DNA: TGTGCCAGTAGTACGTATTCGGGAACAGATACGCAGTATTTT. As protein: CASSTYSGTDTQYF.

This clone was seen only a few times. The chain carries TRBV18 and TRBJ2-3, with a possible D match to TRBD1 (6 bases). V was clipped by 1 base and J by 6 bases, with 11 bases between them. Germline assignment: CDR1 KGHSH and CDR2 LQKENI. This CDR3 has 14 amino acids. Written as DNA, the CDR3 is TGTGCCAGCTCACCACAGGGGGTGATGGATACGCAGTATTTT. This codes for CASSPQGVMDTQYF.

This rearrangement joins TRBV19 to TRBJ1-5; no definite D call. Trimming took off 4 bases at V and 0 bases at J, with 10 bases between the two ends. The CDR3 sequence is 15 residues long. The germline V gene encodes CDR1 LNHDA and CDR2 SQIVND (reference sequence). The CDR3 DNA sequence: TGTGCCAGTAGTACGGACGGTTATAGCAATCAGCCCCAGCATTTT. Its translation is CASSTDGYSNQPQHF.

This chain connects TRBV6-5 to TRBJ2-1, with D perhaps TRBD2 (6 bases). The CDR3 runs to 15 residues. Germline loops: CDR1 MNHEY, CDR2 SVGAGI. Trimming cost V 6 bases and J 0 bases, with 12 bases left between them. The CDR3 spells CASRSGLSSYNEQFF. Written as DNA, the CDR3 is TGTGCCAGCAGGTCGGGACTCAGCTCCTACAATGAGCAGTTCTTC.

This clone occurred once. V is TRBV4-1 and J is TRBJ2-3; 9 nucleotides line up with TRBD2. The CDR3 runs to 17 residues. Germline V CDR1 and CDR2: MGHRA, YSYEKL. Trimming removed 0 bases from V and 3 bases from J; junction bases left unmatched: 7. CDR3 residues: CASSQDVREGRTDTQYF. As DNA, the CDR3 is TGCGCCAGCAGCCAAGATGTGCGGGAGGGCCGTACAGATACGCAGTATTTT.

This rearrangement joins TRBV9 to TRBJ2-1; TRBD1 is a possible D gene (5 bases). With 2 bases removed from V and 7 bases from J, the gap between germline ends came to 10 bases. CDR3 length equals 13 residues. Per the germline V gene, CDR1 is SGDLS and CDR2 is YYNGEE. The CDR3 here is CASSVDSRNEQFF. For the CDR3, the DNA is TGTGCCAGCAGCGTCGACAGTAGGAATGAGCAGTTCTTC.

The J gene is TRBJ2-7, the V gene TRBV6-6; the match to TRBD2 covers 9 bases. The V and J ends lost 6 bases and 1 base, in that order; junction bases with no gene match: 7. Germline V gene sequence: CDR1 MNHNY, CDR2 SVGAGI (reference sequence). The CDR3 is made up of 15 amino acids. CDR3: CASSTASGRSYEQYF. CDR3 sequence (DNA): TGTGCCAGCAGCACGGCCAGCGGGAGGTCCTACGAGCAGTACTTC.

The rearrangement uses TRBV2 and TRBJ2-1, with D tentatively TRBD1 (6 bases). CDR1 is SNHLY and CDR2 is FYNNEI in the germline V gene. This CDR3 region has 14 residues. The germline V and J ends were trimmed by 2 bases and 8 bases, with 13 bases remaining between them. The CDR3 sequence: CASSEQGHRYEQFF. The CDR3 nucleotides read TGTGCCAGCAGTGAACAGGGGCACAGGTATGAGCAGTTCTTC.

The chain uses TRBV14 and TRBJ2-3, with 9 bases identical to TRBD1. The germline V gene encodes CDR1 SGHDN and CDR2 FVKESK. The CDR3 length is 15 residues. J was trimmed by 5 bases and V by 4 bases; bases with no gene match: 7. The CDR3 sequence is CASSRGGTGLDTQYF. The CDR3 DNA follows: TGTGCCAGCAGCCGCGGCGGGACAGGGTTAGATACGCAGTATTTT.

In its sample, this clone was seen a few times. The rearrangement joins TRBV5-1 to TRBJ2-2, with D perhaps matching TRBD2 (6 bases). Looked up from germline, CDR1 is SGHRS and CDR2 is YFSETQ. V lost 1 base, J lost 7 bases, and 8 bases lay in between. The CDR3 loop spans 13 amino acids. DNA for the CDR3: TGCGCCAGCAGCTTGCAGGACTACGGGGAGCTGTTTTTT. Protein product: CASSLQDYGELFF.

This clone has a single count. The J gene is TRBJ1-1, the V gene TRBV19, with D possibly matching TRBD1 (5 bases). There are 15 residues in the CDR3. Germline assignment: CDR1 LNHDA and CDR2 SQIVND (reference sequence). V dropped 4 bases and J dropped 7 bases, with 19 bases sitting between them. The chain's CDR3 is CASSSRQNTPLEAFF. The CDR3 DNA follows: TGTGCCAGTAGTAGCCGACAGAATACCCCTCTTGAAGCTTTCTTT.

The chain links TRBV11-3 to TRBJ1-5, with D maybe TRBD1 (6 bases). Germline V gene lookup returns CDR1 SGHNT and CDR2 YENEEA. Trimming stripped 5 bases from V and 0 bases from J, with 14 bases between. The CDR3 is 16 residues long. The CDR3 coding sequence is TGTGCCAGCAGCGAAACAGGGTGGAGTAGCAATCAGCCCCAGCATTTT. Its translation is CASSETGWSSNQPQHF.

The chain's CDR3 is CASRFLAGTNEQFF. CDR3 DNA: TGTGCCAGCAGATTTTTGGCGGGAACAAATGAGCAGTTCTTC. The chain uses TRBV6-5 and TRBJ2-1, with a weak D call TRBD2 (6 bases). V shed 6 bases and J shed 7 bases, with 16 bases lying between them. CDR3 length: 14 residues. Germline V lookup: CDR1 MNHEY, CDR2 SVGAGI.

The chain is built from TRBV7-2 and TRBJ2-2, with 14 bases aligning to TRBD2. The V segment lost 4 bases and the J segment 4 bases; nucleotides outside the gene matches: 8. Germline-derived CDR1 and CDR2 are SGHTA and FQGNSA. The CDR3 contains 18 residues. CDR3 bases: TGTGCCAGCAGCTCCCGACTAGCGGGAGGGATTGGCACCGGGGAGCTGTTTTTT. Translation: CASSSRLAGGIGTGELFF.

The chain employs TRBV29-1 and TRBJ2-7; the match to TRBD2 covers 13 bases. CDR1 and CDR2 (germline): SQVTM, ANQGSEA. CDR3 length: 14 residues. Trimming at V came to 7 bases and at J to 0 bases, leaving 3 bases not matched to a gene. This CDR3 reads CSAGLAGSSYEQYF. The DNA of the CDR3 is TGCAGCGCGGGACTAGCGGGGAGCTCCTACGAGCAGTACTTC.

The genes are TRBV10-1 and TRBJ1-5; tentatively, D is TRBD1 (6 bases). Germline CDR1 and CDR2: WNHNN and SYGVQD (reference sequence). The CDR3 has 14 amino acids. Deletions cut 8 bases from V and 5 bases from J, with 16 bases between. Written as DNA, the CDR3 is TGCGCCAGCCTCAGGGGTGGGGGGGATCAGCCCCAGCATTTT. As protein: CASLRGGGDQPQHF.

V gene TRBV2 combines with J gene TRBJ1-5, with 12 positions matching TRBD1. This CDR3 spans 17 amino acids. With V trimmed by 5 bases and J by 3 bases, 8 bases remained unmatched. From germline, CDR1 is SNHLY and CDR2 FYNNEI. The CDR3 reads CASSQGDRGLHNQPQHF. The CDR3 coding sequence is TGTGCCAGCAGTCAAGGGGACAGGGGGCTACACAATCAGCCCCAGCATTTT.

CDR3 in DNA: TGTGCCAGCAGGGTCCCAGCGGGAGATATCGGGGAGCTGTTTTTT. It translates to CASRVPAGDIGELFF. The rearrangement links TRBV28 to TRBJ2-2, with TRBD2 matching over 8 bases. CDR3 size: 15 residues. The V gene's germline CDR1 is MDHEN and CDR2 SYDVKM. J gave up 7 bases and V 6 bases, and 10 bases lay outside the gene matches.

Points on this clone: A junction boundary mismatches the germline segment, possibly from a read error. The rearrangement uses TRBV6-1 and TRBJ1-5; perhaps TRBD1 as D (5 bases). The CDR3 is made up of 16 amino acids. Germline CDR1 and CDR2: MNHNS and SASEGT. CDR3 amino acids: CASSKAERTGDQPQHF. The CDR3 DNA sequence: TGTGCCAGCAGTAAAGCAGAAAGGACGGGGGATCAGCCCCAGCATTTT.

V gene TRBV30 combines with J gene TRBJ2-3, with 9 bases aligning to TRBD2. Looked up from germline, CDR1 is GTSNPN and CDR2 is SVGIG (reference sequence). J lost 2 bases, V lost 4 bases, and 1 base had no gene match. This CDR3 contains 13 residues. Here the CDR3 DNA reads TGTGCCTGGACTAGCGGGAACACAGATACGCAGTATTTT. Its translation: CAWTSGNTDTQYF. Looking up the rest from reference TRBV30 and TRBJ2-3 gives the full variable domain: SQTIHQWPATLVQPVGSPLSLECTVEGTSNPNLYWYRQAAGRGLQLLFYSVGIGQISSEVPQNLSASRPQDRQFILSSKKLLLSDSGFYLCAWTSGNTDTQYFGPGTRLTVL.